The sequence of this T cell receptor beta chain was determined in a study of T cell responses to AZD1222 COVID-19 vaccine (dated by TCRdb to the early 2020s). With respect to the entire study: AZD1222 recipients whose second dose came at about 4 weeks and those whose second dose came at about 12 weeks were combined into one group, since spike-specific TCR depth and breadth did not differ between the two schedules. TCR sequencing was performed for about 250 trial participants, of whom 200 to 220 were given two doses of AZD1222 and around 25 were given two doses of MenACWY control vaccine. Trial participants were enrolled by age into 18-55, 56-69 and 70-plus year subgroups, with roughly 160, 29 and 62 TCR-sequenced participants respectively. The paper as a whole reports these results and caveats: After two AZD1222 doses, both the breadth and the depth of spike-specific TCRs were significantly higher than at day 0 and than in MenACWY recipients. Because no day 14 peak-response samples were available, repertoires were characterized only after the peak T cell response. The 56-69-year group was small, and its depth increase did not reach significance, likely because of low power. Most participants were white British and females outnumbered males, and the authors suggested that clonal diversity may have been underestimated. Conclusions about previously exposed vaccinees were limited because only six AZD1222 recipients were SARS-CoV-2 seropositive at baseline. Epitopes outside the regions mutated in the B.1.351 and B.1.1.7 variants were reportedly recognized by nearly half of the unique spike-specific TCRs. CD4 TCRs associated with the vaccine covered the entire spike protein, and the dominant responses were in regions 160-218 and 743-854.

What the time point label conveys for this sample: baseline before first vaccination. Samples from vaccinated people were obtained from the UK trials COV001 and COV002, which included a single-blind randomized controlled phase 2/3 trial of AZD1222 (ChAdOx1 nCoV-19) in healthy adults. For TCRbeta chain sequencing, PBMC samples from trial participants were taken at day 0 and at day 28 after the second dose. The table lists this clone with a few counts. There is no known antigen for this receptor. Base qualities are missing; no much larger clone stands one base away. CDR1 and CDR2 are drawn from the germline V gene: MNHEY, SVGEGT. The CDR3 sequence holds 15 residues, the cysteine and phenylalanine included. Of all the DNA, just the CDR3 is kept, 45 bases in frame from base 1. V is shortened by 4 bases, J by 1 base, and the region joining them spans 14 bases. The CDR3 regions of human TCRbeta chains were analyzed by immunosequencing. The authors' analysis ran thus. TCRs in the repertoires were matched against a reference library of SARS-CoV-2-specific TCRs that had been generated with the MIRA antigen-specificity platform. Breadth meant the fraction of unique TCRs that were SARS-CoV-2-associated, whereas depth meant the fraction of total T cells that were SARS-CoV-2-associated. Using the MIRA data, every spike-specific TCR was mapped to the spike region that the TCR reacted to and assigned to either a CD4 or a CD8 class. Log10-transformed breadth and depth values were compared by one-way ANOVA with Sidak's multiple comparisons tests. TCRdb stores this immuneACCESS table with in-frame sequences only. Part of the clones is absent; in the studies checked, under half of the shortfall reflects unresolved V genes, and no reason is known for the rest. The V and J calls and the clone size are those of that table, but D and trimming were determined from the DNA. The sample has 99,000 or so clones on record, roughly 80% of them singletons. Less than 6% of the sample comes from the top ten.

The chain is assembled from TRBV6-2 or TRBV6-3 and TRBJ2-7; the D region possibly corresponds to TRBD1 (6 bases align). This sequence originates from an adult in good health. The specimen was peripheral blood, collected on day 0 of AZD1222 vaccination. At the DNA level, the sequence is TGTGCCAGCAGTTCTAAACAGGGTGAGTCCTACGAGCAGTACTTC. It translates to CASSSKQGESYEQYF.